This T cell receptor (beta chain) appears in the sequencing data of a study of cytomegalovirus exposure and HLA in healthy donors. The PCR was carried out with 60 Vbeta primers and 13 Jbeta primers. Generated by immunoSEQ multiplex PCR, the TCRdb table keeps only in-frame clones and is missing some. The table lists 150,000 to 200,000 clones, about 75% of them singletons, with about 0.93% in the top ten. Study-level points and caveats: A list of 150 or so TCR beta chains associated with cytomegalovirus was given. Researchers reported from a later analysis that most CMV-associated TCR beta chains appeared HLA-restricted.

This CDR3 region has 15 residues. V lost 2 bases to trimming and J lost 6 bases; unmatched junction nucleotides: 6. Germline values: CDR1 LGHNA, CDR2 YSLEER. About this clone: What it binds is unknown.

The sequenced sample consisted of PBMCs. This receptor was obtained from a woman between 50 and 59 years old in good health and CMV-seropositive. This chain connects TRBV4-3 to TRBJ2-3; TRBD1 matches at 9 bases. Here the CDR3 reads CASSQFTGGGDTQYF. CDR3 bases: TGCGCCAGCAGCCAATTTACAGGGGGCGGTGATACGCAGTATTTT.